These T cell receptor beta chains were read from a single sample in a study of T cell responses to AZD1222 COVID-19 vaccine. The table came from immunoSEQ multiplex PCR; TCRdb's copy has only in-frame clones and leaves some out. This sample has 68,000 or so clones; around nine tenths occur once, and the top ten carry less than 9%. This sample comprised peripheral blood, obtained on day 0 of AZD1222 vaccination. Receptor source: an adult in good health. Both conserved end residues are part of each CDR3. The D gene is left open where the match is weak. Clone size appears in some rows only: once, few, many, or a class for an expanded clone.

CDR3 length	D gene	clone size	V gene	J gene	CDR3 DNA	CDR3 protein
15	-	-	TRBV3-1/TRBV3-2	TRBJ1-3	TGTGCCAGCAGCCAAGGTCCCGACTCTGGAAACACCATATATTTT	CASSQGPDSGNTIYF
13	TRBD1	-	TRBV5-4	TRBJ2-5	TGTGCCAGCAGCCCGGGACAGGGCGAGACCCAGTACTTC	CASSPGQGETQYF
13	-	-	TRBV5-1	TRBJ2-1	TGCGCCAGCAGCTTGGCCACCAGGGATGAGCAGTTCTTC	CASSLATRDEQFF
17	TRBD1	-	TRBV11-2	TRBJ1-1	TGTGCCAGCAGCCCTCGGACAGGGGCATTTAAGAGCACTGAAGCTTTCTTT	CASSPRTGAFKSTEAFF
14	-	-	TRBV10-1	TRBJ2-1	TGCGCCAGCAGTGAATTAGTATCCGGCAATGAGCAGTTCTTC	CASSELVSGNEQFF
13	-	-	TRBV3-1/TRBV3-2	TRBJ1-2	TGTGCCAGCAGCTCACAGGGTAATTATGGCTACACCTTC	CASSSQGNYGYTF
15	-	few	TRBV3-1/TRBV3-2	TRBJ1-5	TGTGCCAGCAGCCAAGGACAGAATAGCAATCAGCCCCAGCATTTT	CASSQGQNSNQPQHF
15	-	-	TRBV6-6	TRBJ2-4	TGTGCCAGCAGTTACGAGCGGCTAGCCAAAAACATTCAGTACTTC	CASSYERLAKNIQYF
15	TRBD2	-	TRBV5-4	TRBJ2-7	TGTGCCAGCAGCCCTCGGACTAGCGGGAGCTACGAGCAGTACTTC	CASSPRTSGSYEQYF
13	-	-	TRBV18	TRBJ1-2	TGTGCCAGCTCACCATGGCCCGACTCTGGCTACACCTTC	CASSPWPDSGYTF
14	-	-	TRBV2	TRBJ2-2	TGTGCCAGCAGTGAAATTCAGGGTGGCGGGGAGCTGTTTTTT	CASSEIQGGGELFF
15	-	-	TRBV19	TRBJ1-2	TGTGCCAGTAGTATAACGAACAGAGCTAACTATGGCTACACCTTC	CASSITNRANYGYTF
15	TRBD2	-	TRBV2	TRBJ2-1	TGTGCCAGCGGTTCCGGGACTAGCGGGAACAATGAGCAGTTCTTC	CASGSGTSGNNEQFF
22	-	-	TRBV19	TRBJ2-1	TGTGCCAGTGCGAGTATCGGGGCCGGAGGTAGTAGTGGCGGGTACTCCTACAATGAGCAGTTCTTC	CASASIGAGGSSGGYSYNEQFF
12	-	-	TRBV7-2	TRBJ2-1	TGTGCCAGCAGCTCTTATTACAATGAGCAGTTCTTC	CASSSYYNEQFF
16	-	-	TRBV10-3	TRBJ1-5	TGTGCCATCAGCCCCGGGGGGGGCTGGAGCAATCAGCCCCAGCATTTT	CAISPGGGWSNQPQHF